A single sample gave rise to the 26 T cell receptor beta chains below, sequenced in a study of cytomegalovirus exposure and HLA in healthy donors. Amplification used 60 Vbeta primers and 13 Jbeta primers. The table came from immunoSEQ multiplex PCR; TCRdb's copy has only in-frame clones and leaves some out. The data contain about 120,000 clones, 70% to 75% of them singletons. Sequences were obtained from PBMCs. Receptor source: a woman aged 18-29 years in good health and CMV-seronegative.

The CDR3 DNA is TGTGCCAGCAGCCCTAGCGGGGGGTCCCGCTCCTACGAGCAGTACTTC. Translation: CASSPSGGSRSYEQYF. V gene TRBV9 combines with J gene TRBJ2-7, with 11 nucleotides matching TRBD2. The CDR3 spans 16 residues. CDR1 and CDR2 (germline): SGDLS, YYNGEE. V lost 4 bases and J lost 0; bases outside the gene matches: 6.

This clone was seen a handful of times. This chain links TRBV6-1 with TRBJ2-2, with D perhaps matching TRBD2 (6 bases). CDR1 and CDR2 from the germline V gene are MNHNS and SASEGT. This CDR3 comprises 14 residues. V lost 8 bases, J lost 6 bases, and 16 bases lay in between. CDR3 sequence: CASVWRVQAGELFF. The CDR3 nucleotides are TGTGCCAGCGTTTGGAGGGTACAGGCCGGGGAGCTGTTTTTT.

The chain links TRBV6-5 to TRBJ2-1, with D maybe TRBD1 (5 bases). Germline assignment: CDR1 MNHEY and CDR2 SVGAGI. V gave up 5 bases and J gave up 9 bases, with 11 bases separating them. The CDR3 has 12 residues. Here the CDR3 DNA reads TGTGCCAGCAGTCAGGGTCGAGGTGAGCAGTTCTTC. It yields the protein CASSQGRGEQFF.

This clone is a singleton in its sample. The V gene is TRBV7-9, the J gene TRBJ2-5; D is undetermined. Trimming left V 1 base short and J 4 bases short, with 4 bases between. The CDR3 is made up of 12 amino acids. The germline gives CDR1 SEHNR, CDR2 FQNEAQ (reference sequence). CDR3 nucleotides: TGTGCCAGCAGCTTAGGGCCAGAGACCCAGTACTTC. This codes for CASSLGPETQYF.

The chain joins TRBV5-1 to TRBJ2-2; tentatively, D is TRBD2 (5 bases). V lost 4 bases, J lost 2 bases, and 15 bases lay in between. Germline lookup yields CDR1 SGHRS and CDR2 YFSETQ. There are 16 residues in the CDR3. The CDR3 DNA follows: TGCGCCAGCAGCCCAATTACGGGGTACAACACCGGGGAGCTGTTTTTT. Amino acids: CASSPITGYNTGELFF.

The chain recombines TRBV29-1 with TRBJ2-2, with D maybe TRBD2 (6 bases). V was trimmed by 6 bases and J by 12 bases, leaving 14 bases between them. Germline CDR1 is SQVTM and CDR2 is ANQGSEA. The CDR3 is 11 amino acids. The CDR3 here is CSVRNAGKLFF. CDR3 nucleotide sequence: TGCAGCGTCCGAAATGCGGGGAAGCTGTTTTTT.

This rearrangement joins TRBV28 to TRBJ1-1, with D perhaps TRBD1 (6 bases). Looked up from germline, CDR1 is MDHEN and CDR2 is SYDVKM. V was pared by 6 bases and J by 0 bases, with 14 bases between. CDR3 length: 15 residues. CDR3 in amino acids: CASSLQGYLNTEAFF. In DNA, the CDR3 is TGTGCCAGCAGCTTACAGGGATACCTGAACACTGAAGCTTTCTTT. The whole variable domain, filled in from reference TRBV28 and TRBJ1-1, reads DVKVTQSSRYLVKRTGEKVFLECVQDMDHENMFWYRQDPGLGLRLIYFSYDVKMKEKGDIPEGYSVSREKKERFSLILESASTNQTSMYLCASSLQGYLNTEAFFGQGTRLTVV.

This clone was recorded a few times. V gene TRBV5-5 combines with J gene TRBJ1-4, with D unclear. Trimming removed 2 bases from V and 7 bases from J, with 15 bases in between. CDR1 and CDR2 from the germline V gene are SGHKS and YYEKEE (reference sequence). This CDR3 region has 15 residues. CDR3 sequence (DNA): TGTGCCAGCAGCTTTACCCCAGGCGTGGGTGAAAAACTGTTTTTT. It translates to CASSFTPGVGEKLFF.

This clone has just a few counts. Here the CDR3 reads CASSLDFSYEQYF. The CDR3 coding sequence is TGTGCCAGCAGCTTGGACTTCTCCTACGAGCAGTACTTC. This rearrangement joins TRBV5-6 to TRBJ2-7, with D unresolved. Germline CDR1 SGHDT, CDR2 YYEEEE. This CDR3 comprises 13 residues. Trimming removed 0 bases from V and 0 bases from J, with 4 bases in between.

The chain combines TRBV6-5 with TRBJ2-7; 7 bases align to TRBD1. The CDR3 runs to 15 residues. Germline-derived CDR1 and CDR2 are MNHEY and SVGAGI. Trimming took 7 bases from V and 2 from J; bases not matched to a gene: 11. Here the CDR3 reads CASTNRTGPTYEQYF. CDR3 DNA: TGTGCCAGCACCAACCGGACAGGTCCTACCTACGAGCAGTACTTC.

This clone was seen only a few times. CDR3: CASRGTGGDQPQHF. CDR3 sequence (DNA): TGTGCCAGCAGGGGGACAGGGGGCGATCAGCCCCAGCATTTT. V usage is TRBV6-1 and J usage is TRBJ1-5; 12 positions match TRBD1. From germline, CDR1 is MNHNS and CDR2 SASEGT. J gave up 5 bases and V 6 bases, and 2 bases lay outside the gene matches. CDR3 length: 14 amino acids.

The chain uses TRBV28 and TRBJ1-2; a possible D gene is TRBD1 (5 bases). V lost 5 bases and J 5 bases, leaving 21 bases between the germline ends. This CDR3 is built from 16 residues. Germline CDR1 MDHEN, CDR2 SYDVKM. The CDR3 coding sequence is TGTGCCAGCAGTCCCATCCCGGAAGGGGTGAGGTATGGCTACACCTTC. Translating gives CASSPIPEGVRYGYTF.

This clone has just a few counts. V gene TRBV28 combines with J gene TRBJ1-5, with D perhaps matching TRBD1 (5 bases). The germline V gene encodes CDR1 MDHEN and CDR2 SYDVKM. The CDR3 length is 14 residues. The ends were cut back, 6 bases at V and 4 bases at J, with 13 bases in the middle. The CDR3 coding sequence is TGTGCCAGCAGGACAATGAAGGGGAATCAGCCCCAGCATTTT. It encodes CASRTMKGNQPQHF. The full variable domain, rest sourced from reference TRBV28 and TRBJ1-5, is DVKVTQSSRYLVKRTGEKVFLECVQDMDHENMFWYRQDPGLGLRLIYFSYDVKMKEKGDIPEGYSVSREKKERFSLILESASTNQTSMYLCASRTMKGNQPQHFGDGTRLSIL.

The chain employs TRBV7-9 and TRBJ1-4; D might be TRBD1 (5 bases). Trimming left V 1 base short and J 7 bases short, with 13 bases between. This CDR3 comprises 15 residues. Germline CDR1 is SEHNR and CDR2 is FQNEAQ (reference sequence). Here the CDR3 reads CASSLDWQGSEKLFF. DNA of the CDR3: TGTGCCAGCAGCTTAGATTGGCAGGGTAGTGAAAAACTGTTTTTT.

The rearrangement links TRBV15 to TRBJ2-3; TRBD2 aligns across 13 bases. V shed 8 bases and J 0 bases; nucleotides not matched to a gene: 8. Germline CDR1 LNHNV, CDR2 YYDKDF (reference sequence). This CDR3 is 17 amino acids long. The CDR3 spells CATARTSGGASTDTQYF. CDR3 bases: TGTGCCACCGCCAGGACTAGCGGGGGAGCTAGCACAGATACGCAGTATTTT.

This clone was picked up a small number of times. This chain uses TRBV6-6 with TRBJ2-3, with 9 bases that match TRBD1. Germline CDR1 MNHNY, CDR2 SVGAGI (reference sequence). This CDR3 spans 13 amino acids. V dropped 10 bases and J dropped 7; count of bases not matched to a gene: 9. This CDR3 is CATAGTGTHTQYF. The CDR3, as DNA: TGTGCCACCGCCGGGACAGGGACCCATACGCAGTATTTT.

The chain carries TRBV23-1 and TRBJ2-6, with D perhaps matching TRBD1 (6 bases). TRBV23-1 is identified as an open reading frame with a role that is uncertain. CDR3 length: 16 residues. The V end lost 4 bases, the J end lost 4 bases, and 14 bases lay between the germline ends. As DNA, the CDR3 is TGCGCCAGCAGTCGGCATCAGGGGCGAGGGGCCAACGTCCTGACTTTC. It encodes CASSRHQGRGANVLTF.

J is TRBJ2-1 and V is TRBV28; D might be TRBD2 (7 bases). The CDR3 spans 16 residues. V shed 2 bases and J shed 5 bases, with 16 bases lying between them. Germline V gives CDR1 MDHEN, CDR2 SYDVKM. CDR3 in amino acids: CASSLNKGGDNNEQFF. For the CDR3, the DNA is TGTGCCAGCAGTTTAAATAAGGGGGGGGACAACAATGAGCAGTTCTTC.

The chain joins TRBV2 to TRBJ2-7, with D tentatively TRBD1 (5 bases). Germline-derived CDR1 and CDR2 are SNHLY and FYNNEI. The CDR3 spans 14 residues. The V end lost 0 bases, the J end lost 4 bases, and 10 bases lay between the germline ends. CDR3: CASSEAVTVYEQYF. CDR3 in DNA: TGTGCCAGCAGTGAAGCGGTGACAGTATACGAGCAGTACTTC.

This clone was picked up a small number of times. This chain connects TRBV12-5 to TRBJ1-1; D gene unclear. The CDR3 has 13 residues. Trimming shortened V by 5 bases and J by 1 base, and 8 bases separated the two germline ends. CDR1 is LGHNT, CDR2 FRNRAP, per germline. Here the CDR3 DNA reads TGTGCTAGTGGTCAGCAGGAGAACACTGAAGCTTTCTTT. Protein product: CASGQQENTEAFF.

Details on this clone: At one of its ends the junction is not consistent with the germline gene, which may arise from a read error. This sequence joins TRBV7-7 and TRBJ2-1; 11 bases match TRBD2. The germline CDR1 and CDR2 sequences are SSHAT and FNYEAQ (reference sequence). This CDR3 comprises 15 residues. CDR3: CASSDVSGGAYEQFF. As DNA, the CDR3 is TGTGCTAGCAGCGACGTTAGCGGGGGGGCCTATGAGCAGTTCTTC.

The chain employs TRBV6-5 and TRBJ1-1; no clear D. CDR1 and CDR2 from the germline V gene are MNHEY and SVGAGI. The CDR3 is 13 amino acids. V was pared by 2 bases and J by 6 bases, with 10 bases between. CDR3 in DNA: TGTGCCAGCAGTTACACTCGCGGGCCTGAAGCTTTCTTT. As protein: CASSYTRGPEAFF.

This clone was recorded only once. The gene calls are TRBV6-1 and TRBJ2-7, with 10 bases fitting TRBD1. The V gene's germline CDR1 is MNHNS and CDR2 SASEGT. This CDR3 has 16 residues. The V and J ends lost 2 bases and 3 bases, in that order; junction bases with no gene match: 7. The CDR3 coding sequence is TGTGCCAGCAGTGAATTTGGGGGACAGGGGCTCTACGAGCAGTACTTC. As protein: CASSEFGGQGLYEQYF.

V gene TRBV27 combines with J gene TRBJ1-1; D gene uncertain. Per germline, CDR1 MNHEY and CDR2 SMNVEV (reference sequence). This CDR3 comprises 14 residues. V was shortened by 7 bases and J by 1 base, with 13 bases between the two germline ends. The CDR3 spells CASTMTYQNTEAFF. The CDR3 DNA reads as TGTGCCAGCACGATGACATACCAGAACACTGAAGCTTTCTTT.

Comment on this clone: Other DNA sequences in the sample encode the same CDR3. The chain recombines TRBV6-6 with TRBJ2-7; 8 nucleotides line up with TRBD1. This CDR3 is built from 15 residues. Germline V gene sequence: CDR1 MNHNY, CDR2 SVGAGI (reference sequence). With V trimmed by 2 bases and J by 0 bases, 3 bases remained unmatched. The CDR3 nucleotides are TGTGCCAGCAGTTACGGGGACAGGCGCTCCTACGAGCAGTACTTC. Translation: CASSYGDRRSYEQYF.

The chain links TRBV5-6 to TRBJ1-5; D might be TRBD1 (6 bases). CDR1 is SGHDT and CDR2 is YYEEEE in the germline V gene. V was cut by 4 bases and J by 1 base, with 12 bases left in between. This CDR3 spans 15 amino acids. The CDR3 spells CASSLQGRSNQPQHF. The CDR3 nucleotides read TGTGCCAGCAGCCTACAGGGAAGGAGCAATCAGCCCCAGCATTTT.